This T cell receptor beta chain stems from a study of T cells after yellow fever vaccination. Whole-study findings and limits: Clones from primary vaccination mostly reappeared after the booster (less than 98% CD4, around 90% CD8).

Comment on this clonotype: The antigen remains unidentified.

Template switching with 5'RACE generated the TCR cDNA and added a universal primer site and UMIs. TCRdb redid the calling of the 5' RACE reads with MiXCR, one entry per CDR3 protein. The sample contains hundreds of thousands of distinct CDR3 sequences, 8.7% of which appear only once. With 3 bases removed from V and 3 bases from J, the gap between germline ends came to 14 bases. This CDR3 is built from 15 residues. Germline values: CDR1 SGHTA, CDR2 FQGNSA. The clonotype comes from a young man who received the YFV17D yellow fever vaccine. The chain has TRBV7-2 and TRBJ2-5; a possible D gene is TRBD2 (7 bases). The starting material was PBMCs, obtained on the day of the first yellow fever vaccination. Here the CDR3 reads CASSFRRGGEETQYF. The CDR3 DNA reads as TGTGCCAGCAGCTTTCGTAGGGGGGGGGAAGAGACCCAGTACTTC.